The entry below gives a single TCR beta chain sequence along with its context. Which antigen it targets is not known. Base qualities are not recorded, but no much larger clone differs from it by a single base. The sample originates from a study of human T cells and chemical hapten exposure (dated by TCRdb to the early 2020s). Concerning the study at large: For sensitization, 2% DPC in acetone was applied to a roughly 2 cm by roughly 2 cm area of upper inner arm skin. For TCR sequencing, blood came from over 25 alopecia patients at anywhere from one to four time points (pre-sensitization, 2, 6 and 24 weeks). Weekly therapeutic DPC doses were additionally applied to the scalp of patients throughout the roughly 24-week study period. In alopecia patients, the study followed how the peripheral blood TCR repertoire changed in vivo over primary and secondary sensitization to diphenylcyclopropenone (DPC), a hapten. Patch testing was done on the upper back using Finn chambers containing 0.01% DPC, and results were scored after 6 days according to International Contact Dermatitis Research Group standards. The libraries were sequenced as a pool, and the TCR yield per sample differed mostly because of small variations in library volumes within the pool. Alopecia areata with under or over 50% scalp involvement, alopecia totalis and alopecia universalis were represented in the patient cohort, which was mostly female. Blood was sampled from patients pre-sensitization (week 0) and at 2, 6 and about 24 weeks after DPC sensitization.

What the time point label conveys for this sample: patch test 1, 2 weeks after DPC sensitization. Read against the paper, the sample's treatment or condition label means: therapeutic diphenylcyclopropenone sensitization with weekly scalp DPC. At every patch-test visit, the blood draw took place before the patch test was put on. Patients were considered eligible if aged 18 to 70, diagnosed with alopecia and deemed suitable for DPC therapy, and patients were excluded if pregnant. Total RNA was isolated from unfractionated whole blood collected in Tempus Blood RNA tubes. The paper's findings and limits, for the study overall: Compared with pre-sensitization or healthy control sets, expanded TCRs formed significantly more large CDR3 similarity clusters, which is consistent with antigen-driven responses. Repeated subsampling changed both the strength of the expansion versus patch-test correlation and the threshold at which that correlation became significant. Alopecia, a presumed autoimmune disease, was present in all patients, so the immune response of the patients might differ from that of healthy individuals. Patch test score correlated positively with the number of PT1 expanded TCRs, reaching significance at thresholds 8, 16 and 32 but not at 4. No change with DPC sensitization was found in the number of TCRs above 1 in 1000 frequency, and no evidence of global repertoire structure alterations was found.

V loses 1 base of germline sequence and J loses 4 bases, and the interval between the two ends is 8 bases. The CDR3 covers 14 residues, taking in both the cysteine and the phenylalanine. The kept DNA is CDR3 alone, 42 bases in frame from the first base. The germline V gene (reference sequence) sets CDR1 to SEHNR and CDR2 to FQNEAQ. Libraries came from RACE. The reads were generated on a NextSeq 500. Library preparation attached unique molecular identifiers to individual cDNA molecules for quantitative, reproducible TCR counting. Each blood RNA sample was used to sequence both TCR alpha and TCR beta chains. The study's processing was this. A median of around 100,000 TCRs per sample was observed, with a range of roughly 20,000 to 700,000. V, J and CDR3 annotation of the TCR reads was performed with the Decombinator software suite. To make PS versus PT1 abundance plots, every sample was subsampled to the same number of TCRs (28,000). Expanded TCRs were defined as absent before sensitization and observed at least eight times at the 2-week time point. TCRdb reran the public reads through fastp at Q25 and MiXCR, keeping productive beta chains. Rows are unified per CDR3 protein, each entry keeping the most common DNA and genes. The V and J calls reflect TCRdb's pipeline rather than the authors' work. This sample has roughly 120,000 distinct CDR3 sequences in its table, and around an eighth of those were observed once. The ten top clones hold 1.1% to 1.5% of the sample.

The sequenced sample was whole blood, obtained in connection with sensitization to the hapten diphenylcyclopropenone (DPC). The receptor's source is a woman aged 45 to 65 with alopecia areata. Some clones in this sample may be carry-over from other donors' samples. The chain couples TRBV7-9 to TRBJ1-5; the D gene remains uncertain. This receptor has the CDR3 CASSLDGPNQPQHF. The base sequence is TGTGCCAGCAGCTTAGACGGACCGAATCAGCCCCAGCATTTT.